This entry lists 21 T cell receptor beta chains sequenced from one sample in a study of control samples from healthy donors and cancer patients. TCRdb's table, derived via immunoSEQ multiplex PCR, lists solely in-frame clones and lacks some. The sample lists just under 65,000 clones; approximately 85% were seen once. What was sequenced was blood. Receptors were obtained from a man aged 40-55 years in good health.

The chain has TRBV7-8 and TRBJ2-7, with D uncertain. The CDR3 has 14 amino acids. Trimming took off 3 bases at V and 2 bases at J, with 11 bases between the two ends. Looked up from germline, CDR1 is SGHVS and CDR2 is FQNEAQ. DNA for the CDR3: TGTGCCAGCAGCTTGATAGCCAATGCCTACGAGCAGTACTTC. It specifies CASSLIANAYEQYF.

The chain carries TRBV28 and TRBJ1-1; TRBD1 is a possible D gene (6 bases). Trimming took off 3 bases at V and 0 bases at J, with 11 bases between the two ends. This CDR3 region has 15 residues. The germline V gene encodes CDR1 MDHEN and CDR2 SYDVKM. The CDR3: CASSFPGHMNTEAFF. DNA of the CDR3: TGTGCCAGCAGTTTTCCGGGACACATGAACACTGAAGCTTTCTTT.

This clone is a singleton in its sample. The chain links TRBV28 to TRBJ2-3, with TRBD1 matching 8 bases. With 3 bases clipped from V and 3 bases from J, the junction kept 5 bases outside the gene matches. Germline CDR1 and CDR2: MDHEN and SYDVKM. CDR3 length: 15 residues. For the CDR3, the DNA is TGTGCCAGCAGTTTGTGGACAGGGAGGACAGATACGCAGTATTTT. Translation: CASSLWTGRTDTQYF.

The rearrangement uses TRBV2 and TRBJ1-1, with 7 positions matching TRBD1. V gave up 6 bases and J gave up 1 base; unmatched junction bases: 8. The CDR3 is made up of 15 amino acids. Germline lookup yields CDR1 SNHLY and CDR2 FYNNEI. The CDR3 coding sequence is TGTGCCAGCAGCCAACAACAGGGGCCGAACACTGAAGCTTTCTTT. Its protein is CASSQQQGPNTEAFF.

V gene TRBV5-1 combines with J gene TRBJ1-2, with 7 positions matching TRBD1. Germline trimming cut 4 bases from V and 5 bases from J; bases unmatched to any gene: 8. This CDR3 contains 14 residues. Germline V gene sequence: CDR1 SGHRS, CDR2 YFSETQ. CDR3 in DNA: TGCGCCAGCAGCCCCGGGGAGGGGGCTTATGGCTACACCTTC. The encoded protein is CASSPGEGAYGYTF.

The gene calls are TRBV6-2 or TRBV6-3 and TRBJ2-3, with D unclear. The CDR3 contains 14 residues. CDR1 is MNHEY and CDR2 is SVGEGT in the germline V gene. Trimming left V 6 bases short and J 5 bases short, with 15 bases between. DNA for the CDR3: TGTGCCAGCAGATACCGACTCCTGCGAGATACGCAGTATTTT. Translated: CASRYRLLRDTQYF.

This chain connects TRBV6-5 to TRBJ1-2, with D unresolved. This CDR3 is built from 13 residues. Germline CDR1 reads MNHEY; CDR2 reads SVGAGI. V lost 6 bases, J lost 1 base, and 9 bases lay in between. The CDR3 is CASRVTVNYGYTF. CDR3 sequence (DNA): TGTGCCAGCAGGGTAACAGTTAACTATGGCTACACCTTC.

The gene calls are TRBV14 and TRBJ2-1; TRBD2 might be the D (6 bases). The length of the CDR3 is 16 residues. V was shortened by 0 bases and J by 1 base, with 10 bases between the two germline ends. Germline V gene sequence: CDR1 SGHDN, CDR2 FVKESK. The CDR3 coding sequence is TGTGCCAGCAGCCAAGAGAGCGGGTTTTCCTACAATGAGCAGTTCTTC. Its protein product is CASSQESGFSYNEQFF.

V is TRBV10-2 and J is TRBJ2-2, with D perhaps TRBD1 (6 bases). V lost 7 bases, J lost 0 bases, and 12 bases lay in between. The CDR3 contains 15 residues. The germline V gene encodes CDR1 WSHSY and CDR2 SAAADI. DNA for the CDR3: TGCGCCAGCACCAGAGACAGGACGAACACCGGGGAGCTGTTTTTT. Translated, it gives CASTRDRTNTGELFF.

V gene TRBV28 combines with J gene TRBJ1-6; D is unresolved. Trimming took off 6 bases at V and 0 bases at J, with 21 bases between the two ends. Germline assignment: CDR1 MDHEN and CDR2 SYDVKM. The CDR3 loop spans 19 amino acids. The CDR3, as DNA: TGTGCCAGCAGCGCGACACTCGCCCCAATGGGCTCCTATAATTCACCCCTCCACTTT. Its protein product is CASSATLAPMGSYNSPLHF.

J is TRBJ2-3 and V is TRBV5-4; TRBD2 aligns across 7 bases. Germline-derived CDR1 and CDR2 are SGHNT and YYREEE (reference sequence). Trimming took 1 base from V and 4 from J; bases not matched to a gene: 6. The CDR3 covers 15 residues. The CDR3 is CASSLPGGGADTQYF. CDR3 nucleotide sequence: TGTGCCAGCAGCTTGCCGGGGGGTGGCGCAGATACGCAGTATTTT. The full variable domain, with the rest looked up from reference TRBV5-4 and TRBJ2-3, is ETGVTQSPTHLIKTRGQQVTLRCSSQSGHNTVSWYQQALGQGPQFIFQYYREEENGRGNFPPRFSGLQFPNYSSELNVNALELDDSALYLCASSLPGGGADTQYFGPGTRLTVL.

This sequence joins TRBV14 and TRBJ2-3, with D perhaps TRBD2 (6 bases). This CDR3 is built from 16 residues. In germline, CDR1 is SGHDN, CDR2 FVKESK. The ends were cut back, 5 bases at V and 1 base at J, with 16 bases in the middle. The CDR3 bases are TGTGCCAGCAGCTCCTACGGGGGAGCGGGCACAGATACGCAGTATTTT. Its protein is CASSSYGGAGTDTQYF. The whole variable domain, filled in from reference TRBV14 and TRBJ2-3, reads EAGVTQFPSHSVIEKGQTVTLRCDPISGHDNLYWYRRVMGKEIKFLLHFVKESKQDESGMPNNRFLAERTGGTYSTLKVQPAELEDSGVYFCASSSYGGAGTDTQYFGPGTRLTVL.

The V gene is TRBV6-2 or TRBV6-3, the J gene TRBJ2-5; D uncertain. V lost 4 bases and J 2 bases, leaving 11 bases between the germline ends. The length of the CDR3 is 14 residues. Germline values: CDR1 MNHEY, CDR2 SVGEGT. Here the CDR3 DNA reads TGTGCCAGCAGTTTCCGTTGGGGACAAGAGACCCAGTACTTC. Protein sequence: CASSFRWGQETQYF.

CDR3 DNA: TGTGCCAGCAGCTTAGAGGTTTCCTTGCCGAACACTGAAGCTTTCTTT. This gives the protein CASSLEVSLPNTEAFF. The V and J genes are TRBV5-8 and TRBJ1-1; D ambiguous. Deletions cut 2 bases from V and 1 base from J, with 15 bases between. The CDR3 contains 16 residues. Looked up from germline, CDR1 is SGHTS and CDR2 is YDEGEE.

The chain employs TRBV5-1 and TRBJ2-7, with D possibly being TRBD2 (5 bases). The length of the CDR3 is 15 residues. Trimming took off 2 bases at V and 7 bases at J, with 19 bases between the two ends. From germline, CDR1 is SGHRS and CDR2 YFSETQ. The CDR3 region is CASSFIQSTSQEQYF. In DNA, the CDR3 is TGCGCCAGCAGCTTTATACAGTCAACTAGTCAGGAGCAGTACTTC.

This clone appeared a single time. The chain uses TRBV7-7 and TRBJ2-1, with TRBD2 matching over 12 bases. Germline loops: CDR1 SSHAT, CDR2 FNYEAQ (reference sequence). The CDR3 is made up of 16 amino acids. V gave up 4 bases and J gave up 4 bases; unmatched junction bases: 5. CDR3 residues: CASSSASGGAYNEQFF. The DNA for the CDR3 is TGTGCCAGCAGCTCGGCTAGCGGGGGGGCATACAATGAGCAGTTCTTC.

The gene calls are TRBV19 and TRBJ1-5, with TRBD1 matching 9 bases. CDR3 length: 16 residues. Per germline, CDR1 LNHDA and CDR2 SQIVND (reference sequence). V lost 6 bases, J lost 6 bases, and 12 bases stayed unmatched. CDR3 region: CASSIPGQGNGQPQHF. The CDR3 DNA reads TGTGCCAGTAGCATCCCGGGACAGGGAAACGGTCAGCCCCAGCATTTT.

The chain carries TRBV4-3 and TRBJ1-2; 7 bases line up with TRBD1. Trimming removed 0 bases from V and 7 bases from J; junction bases left unmatched: 8. CDR3 length: 15 amino acids. Germline V gene data show CDR1 as LGHNA and CDR2 as YSLEER. This CDR3 is CASSQDKKAGGGYTF. The CDR3 DNA sequence: TGCGCCAGCAGCCAAGATAAAAAGGCAGGGGGTGGCTACACCTTC.

The chain couples TRBV18 to TRBJ2-1, with 10 bases aligning to TRBD2. After removal of 2 bases from V and 6 bases from J, the junction contained 4 bases not matched to a gene. The CDR3 is 15 residues long. Germline V lookup: CDR1 KGHSH, CDR2 LQKENI. The CDR3 nucleotides read TGTGCCAGCTCACCAGAGCTAGCGGGGGTCAATGAGCAGTTCTTC. As protein: CASSPELAGVNEQFF.

The J gene is TRBJ2-7, the V gene TRBV3-1 (or the pseudogene TRBV3-2); D unresolved. Trimming removed 2 bases at V and 5 bases at J, with 19 bases between. Germline V gives CDR1 LGHDT, CDR2 YNNKEL (reference sequence). CDR3 length: 16 residues. Here the CDR3 reads CASSQSVHRLGDEQYF. The CDR3 DNA is TGTGCCAGCAGCCAAAGTGTCCATCGACTTGGCGACGAGCAGTACTTC.

In regard to this clone: Other DNA sequences of this sample code for an identical CDR3. The genes are TRBV3-1 (or the pseudogene TRBV3-2) and TRBJ1-5; possible D gene TRBD1, 5 bases. Trimming shortened V by 1 base and J by 4 bases, and 5 bases separated the two germline ends. The CDR3 runs 13 residues. Germline assignment: CDR1 LGHDT and CDR2 YNNKEL (reference sequence). The CDR3 DNA reads TGTGCCAGCAGCCAAGGGGGGAATCAGCCCCAGCATTTT. The encoded protein is CASSQGGNQPQHF.